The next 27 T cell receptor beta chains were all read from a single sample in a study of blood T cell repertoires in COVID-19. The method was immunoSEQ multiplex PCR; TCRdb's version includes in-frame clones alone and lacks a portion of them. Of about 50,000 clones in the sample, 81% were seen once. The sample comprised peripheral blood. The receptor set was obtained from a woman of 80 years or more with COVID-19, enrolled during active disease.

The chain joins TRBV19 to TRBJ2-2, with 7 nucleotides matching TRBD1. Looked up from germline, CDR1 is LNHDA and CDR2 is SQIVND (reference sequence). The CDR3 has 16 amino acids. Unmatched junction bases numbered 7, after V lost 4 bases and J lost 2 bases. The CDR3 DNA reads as TGTGCCAGTAGTACGGTTGCAGGGGGTAACACCGGGGAGCTGTTTTTT. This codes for CASSTVAGGNTGELFF.

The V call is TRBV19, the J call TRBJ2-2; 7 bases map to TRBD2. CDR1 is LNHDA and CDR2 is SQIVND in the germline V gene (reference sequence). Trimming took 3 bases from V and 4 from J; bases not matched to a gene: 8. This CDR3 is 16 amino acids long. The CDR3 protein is CASSISGRAGTGELFF. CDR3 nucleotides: TGTGCCAGTAGTATTAGTGGGAGGGCCGGCACCGGGGAGCTGTTTTTT.

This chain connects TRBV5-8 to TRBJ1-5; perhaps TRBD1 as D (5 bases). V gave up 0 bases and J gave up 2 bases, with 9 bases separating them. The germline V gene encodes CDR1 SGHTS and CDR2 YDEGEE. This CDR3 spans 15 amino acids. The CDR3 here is CASSLVAGGNQPQHF. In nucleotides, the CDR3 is TGTGCCAGCAGCTTGGTTGCGGGGGGCAATCAGCCCCAGCATTTT. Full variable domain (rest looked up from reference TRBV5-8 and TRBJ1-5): EAGVTQSPTHLIKTRGQQATLRCSPISGHTSVYWYQQALGLGLQFLLWYDEGEERNRGNFPPRFSGRQFPNYSSELNVNALELEDSALYLCASSLVAGGNQPQHFGDGTRLSIL.

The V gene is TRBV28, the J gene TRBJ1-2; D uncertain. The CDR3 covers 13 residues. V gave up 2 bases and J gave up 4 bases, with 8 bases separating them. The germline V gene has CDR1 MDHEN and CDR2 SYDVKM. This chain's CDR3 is CASSLGTVYGYTF. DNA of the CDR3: TGTGCCAGCAGTTTAGGTACAGTCTATGGCTACACCTTC.

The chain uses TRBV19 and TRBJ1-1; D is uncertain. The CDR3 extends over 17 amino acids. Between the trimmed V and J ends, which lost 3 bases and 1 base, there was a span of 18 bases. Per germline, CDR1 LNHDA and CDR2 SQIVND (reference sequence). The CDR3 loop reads CASSILPGRGPNTEAFF. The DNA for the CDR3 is TGTGCCAGTAGTATCCTCCCTGGTCGGGGTCCGAACACTGAAGCTTTCTTT.

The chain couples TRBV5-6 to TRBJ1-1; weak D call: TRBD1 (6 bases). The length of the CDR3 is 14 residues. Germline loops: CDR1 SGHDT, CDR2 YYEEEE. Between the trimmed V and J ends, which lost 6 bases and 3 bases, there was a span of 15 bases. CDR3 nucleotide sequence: TGTGCCAGCACCCTCAGGGGTAGGGACACTGAAGCTTTCTTT. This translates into CASTLRGRDTEAFF.

The CDR3, as DNA: TGCAGCGTTGCAATACAGCAATCTAACTATGGCTACACCTTC. It encodes CSVAIQQSNYGYTF. This rearrangement joins TRBV29-1 to TRBJ1-2; D gene ambiguous. The V gene lost 4 bases and the J gene lost 0 bases, with 12 bases spanning the gap. This CDR3 has 14 amino acids. Germline CDR1 and CDR2: SQVTM and ANQGSEA.

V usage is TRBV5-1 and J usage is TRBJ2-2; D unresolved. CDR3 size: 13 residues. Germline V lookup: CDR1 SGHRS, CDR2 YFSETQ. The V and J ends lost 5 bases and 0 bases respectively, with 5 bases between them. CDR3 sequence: CASRTTNTGELFF. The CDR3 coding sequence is TGCGCCAGCAGAACTACGAACACCGGGGAGCTGTTTTTT.

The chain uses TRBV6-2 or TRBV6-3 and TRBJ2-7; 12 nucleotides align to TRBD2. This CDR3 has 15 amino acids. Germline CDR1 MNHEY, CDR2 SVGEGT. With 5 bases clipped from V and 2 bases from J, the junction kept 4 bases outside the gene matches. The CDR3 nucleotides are TGTGCCAGCAGTCTGACTAGCGGGAGCCCCTACGAGCAGTACTTC. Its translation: CASSLTSGSPYEQYF.

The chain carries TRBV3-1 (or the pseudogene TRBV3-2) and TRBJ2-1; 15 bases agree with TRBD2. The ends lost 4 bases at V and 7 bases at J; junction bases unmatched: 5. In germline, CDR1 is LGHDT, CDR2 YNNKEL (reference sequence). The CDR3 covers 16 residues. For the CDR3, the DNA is TGTGCCAGCAGCCCCACGGGACTAGCGGGAGGAAATGAGCAGTTCTTC. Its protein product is CASSPTGLAGGNEQFF.

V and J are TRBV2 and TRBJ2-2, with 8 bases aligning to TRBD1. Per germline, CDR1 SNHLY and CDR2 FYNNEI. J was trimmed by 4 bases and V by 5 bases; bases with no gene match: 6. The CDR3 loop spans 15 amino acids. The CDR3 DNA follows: TGTGCCAGCAGTCCCCGGACAGGGAGCACCGGGGAGCTGTTTTTT. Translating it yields CASSPRTGSTGELFF.

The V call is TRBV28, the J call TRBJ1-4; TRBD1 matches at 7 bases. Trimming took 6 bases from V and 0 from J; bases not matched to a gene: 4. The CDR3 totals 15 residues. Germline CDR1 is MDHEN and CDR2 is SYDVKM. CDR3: CASRAGGPTNEKLFF. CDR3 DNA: TGTGCCAGCAGGGCAGGGGGTCCAACTAATGAAAAACTGTTTTTT.

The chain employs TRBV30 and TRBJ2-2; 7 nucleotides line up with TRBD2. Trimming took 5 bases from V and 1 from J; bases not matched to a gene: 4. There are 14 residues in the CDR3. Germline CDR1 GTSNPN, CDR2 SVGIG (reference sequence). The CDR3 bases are TGTGCCTGGGCCGGGGGGATGAACACCGGGGAGCTGTTTTTT. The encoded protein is CAWAGGMNTGELFF.

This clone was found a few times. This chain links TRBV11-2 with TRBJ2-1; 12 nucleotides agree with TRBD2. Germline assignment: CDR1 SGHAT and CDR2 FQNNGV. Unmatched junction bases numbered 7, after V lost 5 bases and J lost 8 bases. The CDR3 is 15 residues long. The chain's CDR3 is CASSHGLAGRDEQFF. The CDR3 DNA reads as TGTGCCAGCAGCCACGGACTAGCGGGACGCGATGAGCAGTTCTTC.

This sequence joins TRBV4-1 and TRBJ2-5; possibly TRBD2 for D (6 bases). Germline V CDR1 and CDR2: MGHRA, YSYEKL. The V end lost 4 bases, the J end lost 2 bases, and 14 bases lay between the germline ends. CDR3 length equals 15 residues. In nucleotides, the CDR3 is TGCGCCAGCAGCCCTAAGTCGCTAGCGCAAGAGACCCAGTACTTC. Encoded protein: CASSPKSLAQETQYF.

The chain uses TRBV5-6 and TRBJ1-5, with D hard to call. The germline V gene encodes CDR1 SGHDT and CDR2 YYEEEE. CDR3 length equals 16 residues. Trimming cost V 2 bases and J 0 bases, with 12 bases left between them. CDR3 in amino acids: CASSFRGSFSNQPQHF. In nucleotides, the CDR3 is TGTGCCAGCAGCTTCCGGGGTTCTTTTAGCAATCAGCCCCAGCATTTT.

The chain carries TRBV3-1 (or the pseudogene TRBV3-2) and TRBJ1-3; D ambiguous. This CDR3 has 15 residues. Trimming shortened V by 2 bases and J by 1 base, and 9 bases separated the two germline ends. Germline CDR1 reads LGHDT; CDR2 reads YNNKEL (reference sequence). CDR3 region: CASSQFQASGNTIYF. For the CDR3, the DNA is TGTGCCAGCAGCCAATTTCAGGCGTCTGGAAACACCATATATTTT.

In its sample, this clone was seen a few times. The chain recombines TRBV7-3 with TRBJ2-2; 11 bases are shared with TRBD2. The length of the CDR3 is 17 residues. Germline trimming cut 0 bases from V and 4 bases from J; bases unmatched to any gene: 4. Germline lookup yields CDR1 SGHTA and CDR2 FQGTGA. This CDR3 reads CASSLTPTSGSTGELFF. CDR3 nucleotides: TGTGCCAGCAGCTTAACGCCAACTAGCGGGAGCACCGGGGAGCTGTTTTTT.

The CDR3 sequence is CATSSITGGLEEETQYF. The CDR3 nucleotides read TGTGCCACCAGCAGCATAACAGGGGGGTTGGAGGAAGAGACCCAGTACTTC. J is TRBJ2-5 and V is TRBV15, with TRBD1 identical over 8 bases. The V gene end was trimmed by 3 bases and the J gene end by 3 bases; junction bases not matched to a gene: 12. The CDR3 is 17 amino acids. Germline loops: CDR1 LNHNV, CDR2 YYDKDF (reference sequence).

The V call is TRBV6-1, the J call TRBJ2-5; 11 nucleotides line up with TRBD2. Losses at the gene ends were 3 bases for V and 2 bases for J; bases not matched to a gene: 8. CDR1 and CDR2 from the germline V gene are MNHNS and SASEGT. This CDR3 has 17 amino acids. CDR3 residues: CASSDLGLAAIQETQYF. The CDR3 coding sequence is TGTGCCAGCAGTGACTTGGGACTAGCGGCCATACAAGAGACCCAGTACTTC.

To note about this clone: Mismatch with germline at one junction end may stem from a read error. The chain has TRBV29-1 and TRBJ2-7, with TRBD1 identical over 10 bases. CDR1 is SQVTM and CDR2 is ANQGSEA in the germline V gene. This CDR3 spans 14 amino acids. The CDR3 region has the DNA TGCAGCGTCGAAGGAATTTGGACAGGGGGCGAGCAGTACTTC. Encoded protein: CSVEGIWTGGEQYF.

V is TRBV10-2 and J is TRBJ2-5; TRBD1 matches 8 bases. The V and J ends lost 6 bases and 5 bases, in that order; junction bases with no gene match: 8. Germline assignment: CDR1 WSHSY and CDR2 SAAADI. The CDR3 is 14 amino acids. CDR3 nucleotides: TGCGCCAGCAGGAGGGCGGGACAGGCGGAGACCCAGTACTTC. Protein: CASRRAGQAETQYF.

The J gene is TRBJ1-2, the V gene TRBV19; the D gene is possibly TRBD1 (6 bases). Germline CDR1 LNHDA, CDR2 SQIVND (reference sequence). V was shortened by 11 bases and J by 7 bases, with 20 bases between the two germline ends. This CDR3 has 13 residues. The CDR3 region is CAAGKRGGFGYTF. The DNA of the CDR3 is TGTGCCGCAGGCAAGCGGGGGGGCTTTGGCTACACCTTC.

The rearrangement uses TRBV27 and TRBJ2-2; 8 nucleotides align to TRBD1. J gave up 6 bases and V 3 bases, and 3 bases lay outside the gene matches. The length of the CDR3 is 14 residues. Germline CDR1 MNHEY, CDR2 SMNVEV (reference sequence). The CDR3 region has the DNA TGTGCCAGCAGTTTCCAGGGGGCATCCGGGGAGCTGTTTTTT. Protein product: CASSFQGASGELFF.

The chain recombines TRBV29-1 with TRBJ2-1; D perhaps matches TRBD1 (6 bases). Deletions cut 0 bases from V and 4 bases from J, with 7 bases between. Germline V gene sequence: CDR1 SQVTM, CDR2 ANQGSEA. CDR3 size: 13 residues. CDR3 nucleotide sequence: TGCAGCGTTGAAGACGGACAGTACAATGAGCAGTTCTTC. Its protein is CSVEDGQYNEQFF.

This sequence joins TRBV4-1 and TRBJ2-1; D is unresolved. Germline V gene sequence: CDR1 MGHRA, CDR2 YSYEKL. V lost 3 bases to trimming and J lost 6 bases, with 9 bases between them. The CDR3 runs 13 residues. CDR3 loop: CASSHPRRNEQFF. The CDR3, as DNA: TGCGCCAGCAGCCATCCCCGTCGCAATGAGCAGTTCTTC.

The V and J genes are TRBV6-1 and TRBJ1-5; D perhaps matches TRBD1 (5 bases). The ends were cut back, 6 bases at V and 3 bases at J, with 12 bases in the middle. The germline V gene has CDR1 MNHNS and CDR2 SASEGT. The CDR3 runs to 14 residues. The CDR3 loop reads CASSLNRLNQPQHF. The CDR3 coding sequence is TGTGCCAGCAGCTTAAACAGGCTCAATCAGCCCCAGCATTTT.